This TCR beta chain was recorded in a study of shared clonotypes between healthy human individuals. Repertoires were generated with immunoSEQ multiplex PCR, while TCRdb's copy carries only in-frame clones and drops some. The sample holds roughly 1.4 million clones, about 98.5% seen once. Into CD45RA+ naive and CD45RA-negative memory subsets, the CD4+ cells were split. The CDR3 length is 15 residues. Trimming left V 1 base short and J 2 bases short, with 10 bases between. CDR1 is SGHAT, CDR2 FQNNGV, per germline. The rearrangement links TRBV11-2 to TRBJ2-3; D is perhaps TRBD2 (5 bases). Material: naive CD4+ T cells sorted from blood. Subset meaning: CD45RA+ positively selected. The origin of this receptor is a young man in good health. The CDR3: CASSLGTGNTDTQYF. Here the CDR3 DNA reads TGTGCCAGCAGCTTAGGGACTGGAAACACAGATACGCAGTATTTT.